The source of this T cell receptor (beta chain) is a study of blood T cell repertoires in COVID-19. TCRdb keeps only in-frame clones here, not all; method: immunoSEQ multiplex PCR. The sample lists approximately 300,000 clones, roughly 90% occurring once. Trimming took 6 bases from V and 4 from J, leaving 13 bases between them. The CDR3 is 14 residues long. Germline V gene lookup returns CDR1 MNHNY and CDR2 SVGAGI (reference sequence). Specimen: peripheral blood. J is TRBJ1-3 and V is TRBV6-6, with D unresolved. This receptor was taken from a woman aged 25 to 45 with COVID-19, enrolled during active disease. The CDR3 protein is CASSKRETGNTIYF. In DNA form, the CDR3 reads TGTGCCAGCAGCAAGAGGGAAACAGGAAACACCATATATTTT.